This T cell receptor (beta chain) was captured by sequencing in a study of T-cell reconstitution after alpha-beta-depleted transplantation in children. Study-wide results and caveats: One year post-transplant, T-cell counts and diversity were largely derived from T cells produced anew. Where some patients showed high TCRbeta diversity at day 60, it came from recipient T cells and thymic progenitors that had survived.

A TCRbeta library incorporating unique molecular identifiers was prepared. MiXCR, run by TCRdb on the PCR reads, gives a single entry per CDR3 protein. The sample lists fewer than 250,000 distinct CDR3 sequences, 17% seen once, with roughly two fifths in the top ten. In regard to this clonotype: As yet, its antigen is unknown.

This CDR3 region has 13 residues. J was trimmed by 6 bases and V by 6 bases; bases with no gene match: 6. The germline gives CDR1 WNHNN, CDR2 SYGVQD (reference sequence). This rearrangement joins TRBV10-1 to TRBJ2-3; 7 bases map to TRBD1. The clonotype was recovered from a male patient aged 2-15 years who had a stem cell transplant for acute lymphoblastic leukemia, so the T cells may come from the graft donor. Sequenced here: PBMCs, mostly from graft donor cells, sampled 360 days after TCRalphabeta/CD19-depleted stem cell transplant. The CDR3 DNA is TGCGCCAGCAGCACGACAGGGAAGGATACGCAGTATTTT. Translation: CASSTTGKDTQYF.